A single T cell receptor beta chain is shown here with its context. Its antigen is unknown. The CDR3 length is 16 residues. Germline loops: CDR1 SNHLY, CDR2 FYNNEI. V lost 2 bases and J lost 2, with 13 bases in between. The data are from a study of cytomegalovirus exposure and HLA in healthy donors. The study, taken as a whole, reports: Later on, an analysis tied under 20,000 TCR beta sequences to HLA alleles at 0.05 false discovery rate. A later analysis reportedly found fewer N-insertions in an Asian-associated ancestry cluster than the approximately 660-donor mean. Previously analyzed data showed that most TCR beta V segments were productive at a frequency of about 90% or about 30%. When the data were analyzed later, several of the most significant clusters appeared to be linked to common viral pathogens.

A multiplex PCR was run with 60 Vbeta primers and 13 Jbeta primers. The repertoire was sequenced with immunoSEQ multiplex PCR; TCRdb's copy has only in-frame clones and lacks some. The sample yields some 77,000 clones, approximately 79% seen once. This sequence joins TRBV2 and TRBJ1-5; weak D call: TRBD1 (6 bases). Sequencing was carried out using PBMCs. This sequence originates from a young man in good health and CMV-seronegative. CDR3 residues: CASSEQGSVGNQPQHF. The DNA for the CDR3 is TGTGCCAGCAGTGAACAGGGGTCAGTTGGCAATCAGCCCCAGCATTTT.